A single sample is the source of the 20 T cell receptor beta chains below, sequenced in a study of shared clonotypes between healthy human individuals. The method was immunoSEQ multiplex PCR; TCRdb's version includes in-frame clones alone and lacks a portion of them. The sample lists roughly 170,000 clones, approximately 62% seen once, with more than 9% in the top ten. The sequenced material came from memory CD4+ T cells sorted from blood. Subset in this sample: CD45RA-negative fraction. The receptors originated from a man aged 30 to 39 in good health.

The sample holds many counts of this clone. This chain joins TRBV5-1 and TRBJ1-1, with D perhaps matching TRBD1 (5 bases). The CDR3 runs 14 residues. V was pared by 2 bases and J by 1 base, with 9 bases between. In germline, CDR1 is SGHRS, CDR2 YFSETQ. The CDR3 DNA reads as TGCGCCAGCAGCTTTATGGACAAGAACACTGAAGCTTTCTTT. Its translation: CASSFMDKNTEAFF.

The chain has TRBV29-1 and TRBJ2-7; D remains ambiguous. V dropped 4 bases and J dropped 1 base, with 8 bases sitting between them. The CDR3 covers 12 residues. Germline CDR1 SQVTM, CDR2 ANQGSEA. This chain's CDR3 is CSVVEISYEQYF. The CDR3 DNA sequence: TGCAGCGTTGTGGAGATTTCCTACGAGCAGTACTTC.

A word on this clone: Its ends do not fully match the called genes, so a read error is possible. The rearrangement links TRBV11-2 to TRBJ2-5; TRBD2 aligns across 7 bases. In germline, CDR1 is SGHAT, CDR2 FQNNGV. This CDR3 is built from 14 residues. The CDR3 sequence: CASSLDSGGVTKYF. The CDR3 DNA reads TGTGCCAGCAGCTTAGATAGTGGGGGGGTGACCAAGTACTTC.

The genes are TRBV7-3 and TRBJ2-1; D possibly corresponds to TRBD1 (7 bases). The germline V gene has CDR1 SGHTA and CDR2 FQGTGA. The CDR3 consists of 13 residues. V gave up 1 base and J gave up 10 bases, with 11 bases separating them. CDR3 DNA sequence: TGTGCCAGCAGCTTAATTCCAGGGGGGGAGCAGTTCTTC. This translates into CASSLIPGGEQFF.

This chain links TRBV19 with TRBJ2-7, with TRBD1 matching 7 bases. This CDR3 comprises 14 residues. With V trimmed by 6 bases and J by 3 bases, 8 bases remained unmatched. Germline-derived CDR1 and CDR2 are LNHDA and SQIVND (reference sequence). CDR3 amino acids: CASRPTGTHYEQYF. The CDR3 region has the DNA TGTGCCAGTAGACCGACAGGGACACACTACGAGCAGTACTTC.

The genes are TRBV7-9 and TRBJ2-7; D unclear. Germline V CDR1 and CDR2: SEHNR, FQNEAQ (reference sequence). V lost 5 bases and J 5 bases, leaving 19 bases between the germline ends. This CDR3 spans 15 amino acids. Written as DNA, the CDR3 is TGTGCCAGCAGCCCGCGTGGGTTAAGGGCCGACGAGCAGTACTTC. Its translation: CASSPRGLRADEQYF.

The V gene is TRBV15, the J gene TRBJ2-5; TRBD2 matches 14 bases. Germline V gives CDR1 LNHNV, CDR2 YYDKDF (reference sequence). After removal of 9 bases from V and 3 bases from J, the junction contained 15 bases not matched to a gene. This CDR3 comprises 18 residues. The CDR3 here is CATSPGLAGAALKETQYF. The CDR3 DNA follows: TGTGCCACGAGCCCGGGACTAGCGGGAGCAGCATTAAAAGAGACCCAGTACTTC.

The chain has TRBV5-1 and TRBJ2-5, with 9 bases lining up with TRBD1. The V segment lost 7 bases and the J segment 9 bases; nucleotides outside the gene matches: 7. Germline V lookup: CDR1 SGHRS, CDR2 YFSETQ. This CDR3 has 12 residues. The CDR3 region is CASRTGGGPQYF. As DNA, the CDR3 is TGCGCCAGCCGAACAGGGGGCGGACCCCAGTACTTC.

The rearrangement links TRBV27 to TRBJ1-2; the D is unclear. The V end was cut by 2 bases, the J end by 0 bases, with 13 bases between. This CDR3 contains 16 residues. CDR1 and CDR2 from the germline V gene are MNHEY and SMNVEV (reference sequence). The CDR3, as DNA: TGTGCCAGCAGTTTACACCCGTACAACTCTAACTATGGCTACACCTTC. It encodes CASSLHPYNSNYGYTF.

The chain links TRBV6-9 to TRBJ2-7; tentatively, D is TRBD2 (5 bases). Germline V gene data show CDR1 as MNHGY and CDR2 as SVAAGI. Trimming removed 3 bases at V and 5 bases at J, with 17 bases between. CDR3 length equals 15 residues. The CDR3 coding sequence is TGTGCCAGCAGTTACGAATCGGGGTTGTGGGACGAGCAGTACTTC. Residues: CASSYESGLWDEQYF.

This chain joins TRBV5-4 and TRBJ2-3; D is uncertain. The germline gives CDR1 SGHNT, CDR2 YYREEE (reference sequence). Trimming took off 4 bases at V and 0 bases at J, with 15 bases between the two ends. CDR3 size: 16 residues. In nucleotides, the CDR3 is TGTGCCAGCAGCCCGAATAGTGTCCAGAGCACAGATACGCAGTATTTT. Encoded protein: CASSPNSVQSTDTQYF. The variable domain in full, with the rest retrieved from reference TRBV5-4 and TRBJ2-3, is ETGVTQSPTHLIKTRGQQVTLRCSSQSGHNTVSWYQQALGQGPQFIFQYYREEENGRGNFPPRFSGLQFPNYSSELNVNALELDDSALYLCASSPNSVQSTDTQYFGPGTRLTVL.

V gene TRBV11-3 combines with J gene TRBJ2-7; D remains ambiguous. V shed 1 base and J shed 0 bases, with 10 bases lying between them. The CDR3 sequence is 15 residues long. Germline loops: CDR1 SGHNT, CDR2 YENEEA. CDR3 in DNA: TGTGCCAGCAGCTTAGTCCCTAGTCCCTCCTACGAGCAGTACTTC. Translation gives CASSLVPSPSYEQYF.

This chain joins TRBV6-4 and TRBJ2-2; TRBD1 agrees at 12 bases. This CDR3 is 16 amino acids long. Per the germline V gene, CDR1 is MRHNA and CDR2 is SNTAGT. J gave up 7 bases and V 2 bases, and 5 bases lay outside the gene matches. The CDR3 region is CASSDKGQGASGELFF. The DNA of the CDR3 is TGTGCCAGCAGTGACAAGGGACAGGGGGCGAGCGGGGAGCTGTTTTTT.

The V and J genes are TRBV9 and TRBJ1-1; TRBD1 agrees at 7 bases. This CDR3 contains 14 residues. V shed 0 bases and J 3 bases; nucleotides not matched to a gene: 2. Germline CDR1 is SGDLS and CDR2 is YYNGEE. The CDR3 loop reads CASSVVGTDTEAFF. The CDR3 nucleotides are TGTGCCAGCAGCGTAGTAGGGACAGACACTGAAGCTTTCTTT.

The rearrangement links TRBV19 to TRBJ1-1; D gene ambiguous. CDR3 size: 12 residues. Per the germline V gene, CDR1 is LNHDA and CDR2 is SQIVND (reference sequence). Deletions cut 10 bases from V and 6 bases from J, with 15 bases between. The CDR3 DNA follows: TGTGCCATCGGACGGACCGGGGCTGAAGCTTTCTTT. Residues: CAIGRTGAEAFF. Drawing the rest from reference TRBV19 and TRBJ1-1, the complete variable domain is DGGITQSPKYLFRKEGQNVTLSCEQNLNHDAMYWYRQDPGQGLRLIYYSQIVNDFQKGDIAEGYSVSREKKESFPLTVTSAQKNPTAFYLCAIGRTGAEAFFGQGTRLTVV.

This clone was seen at least ten times. The rearrangement joins TRBV29-1 to TRBJ2-3, with 10 bases that match TRBD2. The CDR3 is 14 amino acids. The germline CDR1 and CDR2 sequences are SQVTM and ANQGSEA. V lost 4 bases to trimming and J lost 4 bases; unmatched junction nucleotides: 5. The CDR3 sequence is CSVASGSPADTQYF. DNA of the CDR3: TGCAGCGTTGCTAGCGGGAGTCCGGCAGATACGCAGTATTTT.

The chain links TRBV28 to TRBJ1-1; 7 nucleotides agree with TRBD1. This CDR3 has 14 residues. Germline CDR1 reads MDHEN; CDR2 reads SYDVKM. J lost 6 bases, V lost 6 bases, and 10 bases had no gene match. The CDR3 region has the DNA TGTGCCAGCAGCGACAGGGTCGTAATCTCTGAAGCTTTCTTT. Translated, it gives CASSDRVVISEAFF.

This clone has only one observation. V is TRBV6-5 and J is TRBJ2-1, with D possibly matching TRBD1 (5 bases). The V gene's germline CDR1 is MNHEY and CDR2 SVGAGI. With 5 bases removed from V and 0 bases from J, the gap between germline ends came to 11 bases. This CDR3 contains 15 residues. CDR3 sequence reads: CASSNRWGSYNEQFF. CDR3 sequence (DNA): TGTGCCAGCAGTAACAGGTGGGGCTCCTACAATGAGCAGTTCTTC.

This chain joins TRBV6-1 and TRBJ2-1; D perhaps matches TRBD1 (6 bases). Germline CDR1 and CDR2: MNHNS and SASEGT. The CDR3 extends over 16 amino acids. Trimming shortened V by 4 bases and J by 3 bases, and 16 bases separated the two germline ends. Here the CDR3 reads CASSGYRVTIYNEQFF. Here the CDR3 DNA reads TGTGCCAGCAGTGGGTACAGGGTCACGATCTACAATGAGCAGTTCTTC.

This sequence joins TRBV5-1 and TRBJ2-7, with 8 bases fitting TRBD1. The CDR3 totals 15 residues. The germline V gene encodes CDR1 SGHRS and CDR2 YFSETQ. Trimming removed 5 bases from V and 5 bases from J; junction bases left unmatched: 12. This CDR3 reads CASSYTPGTGNEQYF. CDR3 DNA: TGCGCCAGCAGTTATACCCCGGGGACAGGTAACGAGCAGTACTTC.